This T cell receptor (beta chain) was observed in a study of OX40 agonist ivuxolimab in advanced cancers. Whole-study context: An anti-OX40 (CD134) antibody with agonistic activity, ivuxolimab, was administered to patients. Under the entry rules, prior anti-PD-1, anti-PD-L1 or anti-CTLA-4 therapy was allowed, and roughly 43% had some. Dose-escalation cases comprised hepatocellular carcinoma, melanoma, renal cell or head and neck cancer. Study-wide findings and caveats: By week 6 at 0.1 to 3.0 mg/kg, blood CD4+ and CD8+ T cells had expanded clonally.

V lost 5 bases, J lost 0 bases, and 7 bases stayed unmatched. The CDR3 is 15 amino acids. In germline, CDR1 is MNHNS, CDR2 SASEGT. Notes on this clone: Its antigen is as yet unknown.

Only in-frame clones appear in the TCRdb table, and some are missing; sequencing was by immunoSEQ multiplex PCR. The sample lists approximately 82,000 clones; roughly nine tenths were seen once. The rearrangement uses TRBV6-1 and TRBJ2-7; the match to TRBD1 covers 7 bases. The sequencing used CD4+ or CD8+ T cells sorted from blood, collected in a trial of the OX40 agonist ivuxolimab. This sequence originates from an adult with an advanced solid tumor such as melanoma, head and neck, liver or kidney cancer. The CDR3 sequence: CASSTGVTHSYEQYF. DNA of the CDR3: TGTGCCAGCAGTACAGGGGTCACCCACTCCTACGAGCAGTACTTC.